The rows below give T cell receptor beta chains drawn from one sample of a study of blood T cell repertoires in COVID-19. Profiling relied on immunoSEQ multiplex PCR, and the TCRdb table lists in-frame clones only, not all of them. The sample lists about 260,000 clones; around 86% were seen once. The sample was peripheral blood. Receptors were obtained from a woman aged 40 to 49 who had recovered from COVID-19. CDR3s include the opening cysteine and the closing phenylalanine or tryptophan. The D gene is left open where the match is weak. Clone size, where shown, is once, few, many, or a class for clones that have expanded.

J,D,size,V,DNA,CDR3
TRBJ2-5,TRBD2,.,TRBV6-6,TGTGCCAGCAGGGCGAGCGGGGGGGCGGAGACCCAGTACTTC,CASRASGGAETQYF
TRBJ2-1,TRBD1,.,TRBV15,TGTGCCACCAGCAGAGACACAGGGGATGAGCAGTTCTTC,CATSRDTGDEQFF
TRBJ2-4,.,.,TRBV4-1,TGCGCCAGCAGCCAAGTCATCCCAGGGGCCCAAAACATTCAGTACTTC,CASSQVIPGAQNIQYF
TRBJ2-1,.,.,TRBV3-1/TRBV3-2,TGTGCCAGCAGCCGTTCCGGGGAAGATGAGCAGTTCTTC,CASSRSGEDEQFF
TRBJ2-5,TRBD2,.,TRBV5-1,TGCGCCAGCACCCGAGGGCTGAGGCTAGCGGGGCGGGAACAAGAGACCCAGTACTTC,CASTRGLRLAGREQETQYF
TRBJ2-7,TRBD1,few,TRBV2,TGTGCCAGCTCAAAGGACAGGGGGCTCTACGAGCAGTACTTC,CASSKDRGLYEQYF
TRBJ1-2,TRBD1,.,TRBV27,TGTGCCAGCAGTCGAGACCGGGACAGGACTAACTATGGCTACACCTTC,CASSRDRDRTNYGYTF
TRBJ1-2,TRBD1,.,TRBV24-1,TGTGCCACCAGTGAGACTGGACAGGATGGCTACACCTTC,CATSETGQDGYTF
TRBJ1-2,.,.,TRBV5-1,TGCGCCAGCAGCGTGGGGGGGCTTGGAGATGGCTACACCTTC,CASSVGGLGDGYTF
TRBJ2-3,TRBD1,.,TRBV7-2,TGTGCCAGCAGCTTATCAGGGGGCGCGGGAGATACGCAGTATTTT,CASSLSGGAGDTQYF
TRBJ2-1,TRBD2,.,TRBV18,TGTGCCAGCTCACCAACTAGCGGGGCTTACAATGAGCAGTTCTTC,CASSPTSGAYNEQFF
TRBJ1-5,.,.,TRBV24-1,TGTGCCACCAGTGATTCTTATAGCAATCAGCCCCAGCATTTT,CATSDSYSNQPQHF
TRBJ2-7,.,.,TRBV6-2/TRBV6-3,TGTGCCAGCAGTCAGAGGGTGCACGAGCAGTACTTC,CASSQRVHEQYF
TRBJ1-1,TRBD1,.,TRBV29-1,TGCAGCGCGACAGGGTTGGGTACTGAAGCTTTCTTT,CSATGLGTEAFF
TRBJ1-5,.,.,TRBV5-1,TGCGCCAGCAGCCTTGGACAGTATAGCAATCAGCCCCAGCATTTT,CASSLGQYSNQPQHF
TRBJ1-1,.,.,TRBV2,TGTGCCAGCCGGATCGTGAGGAGAGAGACTGAAGCTTTCTTT,CASRIVRRETEAFF
TRBJ1-2,.,.,TRBV29-1,TGCAGCGCCCCCGGCGAGGGCAGACCATTCGCTGGCTACACCTTC,CSAPGEGRPFAGYTF
TRBJ1-1,.,.,TRBV13,TGTGCCAGCAGCTTAGGGGGTCGGGGGGCAGGCACTGAAGCTTTCTTT,CASSLGGRGAGTEAFF
TRBJ2-7,TRBD2,.,TRBV3-1/TRBV3-2,TGTGCCAGCAGCCAAGCGGGCGGGGGGGCTGTTTCCTACGAGCAGTACTTC,CASSQAGGGAVSYEQYF
TRBJ1-1,.,few,TRBV19,TGTGCCAGTAGTACCTACAGGGTCCCTGAAGCTTTCTTT,CASSTYRVPEAFF
TRBJ1-5,.,few,TRBV5-6,TGTGCCAGCAGCCGGCTACAGGGCCCCAATCAGCCCCAGCATTTT,CASSRLQGPNQPQHF
TRBJ2-2,.,.,TRBV1,TGCACCAGCAGCCAAGATGGTCGGACTAGCCGGACCGGGGAGCTGTTTTTT,CTSSQDGRTSRTGELFF
TRBJ2-3,.,.,TRBV4-3,TGCGCCAGCAGCCAGGTGGGGGGGGGCCCCACAGATACGCAGTATTTT,CASSQVGGGPTDTQYF
TRBJ2-7,.,once,TRBV7-7,TGTGCCAGCAGCTTGCGTCAGGGTGGCTACGAGCAGTACTTC,CASSLRQGGYEQYF
TRBJ1-1,.,.,TRBV27,TGTGCCAGCAGTTTATATTCAGGGAACACTGAAGCTTTCTTT,CASSLYSGNTEAFF
TRBJ1-3,.,.,TRBV19,TGTGCCAGTAGTATTCAGCAGGCCGAATCCTCTGGAAACACCATATATTTT,CASSIQQAESSGNTIYF
TRBJ1-2,TRBD1,.,TRBV4-1,TGCGCCAGTACCCCGACAGGGTTGATCTATGGCTACACCTTC,CASTPTGLIYGYTF
TRBJ1-6,TRBD1,.,TRBV6-6,TGTGCCAGCAGTTTGGGACAGATATCAGGGGATTCACCCCTCCACTTT,CASSLGQISGDSPLHF
TRBJ2-5,.,.,TRBV5-1,TGCGCCAGCAGGATAGACCAAGAGACCCAGTACTTC,CASRIDQETQYF
TRBJ2-3,TRBD1,.,TRBV11-2,TGTGCCAGCACCTCGGACAGGGGGCTAGATACGCAGTATTTT,CASTSDRGLDTQYF
TRBJ2-7,.,few,TRBV11-3,TGTGCCAGCAGCTTAGGGGCAGGGGTCCTCTACGAGCAGTACTTC,CASSLGAGVLYEQYF
TRBJ1-1,.,once,TRBV2,TGTGCCAGCTGGGCCGAATTGAACACTGAAGCTTTCTTT,CASWAELNTEAFF
TRBJ2-5,.,.,TRBV7-9,TGTGCCAGCAGCCGAAGGACTGGTTTCAAAGAGACCCAGTACTTC,CASSRRTGFKETQYF
TRBJ1-2,TRBD1,.,TRBV7-2,TGTGCCAGCAGCCCGGGACAGCTGAACTATGGCTACACCTTC,CASSPGQLNYGYTF
TRBJ2-5,.,.,TRBV3-1/TRBV3-2,TGTGCCAGCAGCCACAGGGGCGGGGAGACCCAGTACTTC,CASSHRGGETQYF
TRBJ2-1,TRBD1,.,TRBV2,TGTGCCAGCAGTCCAAGGGGGACAGCTTACAATGAGCAGTTCTTC,CASSPRGTAYNEQFF